This is a list of T cell receptor beta chains from one sample in a study of T cells after yellow fever vaccination. TCRdb re-derived calls from the 5' RACE reads in MiXCR, one entry per CDR3 protein. The table includes approximately 120,000 distinct CDR3 sequences, more than 6% detected once. The source was CD4+ T cells sorted from PBMCs, collected around 10 days after the first yellow fever vaccination. These receptors all stem from a man aged 18 to 29 who received the YFV17D yellow fever vaccine. Each CDR3 is given with its conserved first and last residue. D genes are given only for firm matches. Clone size is stated in some rows and not others, as once, few, many or a class when expanded.

cdr3_nt cdr3_aa d_call v_call clone_size j_call
TGTGCCAGCAGTTACAGCCGGACTGAAGCTTTCTTT CASSYSRTEAFF . TRBV12-3/TRBV12-4 many TRBJ1-1
TGCGCCAGCAGCCAAGATCCTGGAAACACCATATATTTT CASSQDPGNTIYF . TRBV4-3 . TRBJ1-3
TGTGCCAGCAGCTTGTCCGGGACAGATAACTATGGCTACACCTTC CASSLSGTDNYGYTF TRBD1 TRBV7-2 many TRBJ1-2
TGTGCCAGCAGCCTGGGGACGGGAAACACTGAAGCTTTCTTT CASSLGTGNTEAFF . TRBV4-2 many TRBJ1-1
TGTGCCATCAGTGAAAGGGTACGATCAGATACGCAGTATTTT CAISERVRSDTQYF . TRBV10-3 many TRBJ2-3
TGTGCCACCCAGGGGGCTACGATTGCCGGGGAGCTGTTTTTT CATQGATIAGELFF TRBD1 TRBV28 many TRBJ2-2
TGCAGTGCCACACTAGCGGGGGGCCAAGAGACCCAGTACTTC CSATLAGGQETQYF TRBD2 TRBV20-1 many TRBJ2-5
TGTGCCAGCAGCTTAACAGGGGACTCCTTCAATGAGCAGTTCTTC CASSLTGDSFNEQFF . TRBV7-3 many TRBJ2-1
TGCGCCAGCAGCTTGGAAAGACTAGCGGGGACAGATACGCAGTATTTT CASSLERLAGTDTQYF TRBD2 TRBV5-1 many TRBJ2-3
TGTGCCTCCAAAGGGACGGGGATCCGCACAGATACGCAGTATTTT CASKGTGIRTDTQYF . TRBV7-2 many TRBJ2-3
TGCAGTGCTAGAGATCAGATTTTGGAGACCCAGTACTTC CSARDQILETQYF . TRBV20-1 many TRBJ2-5
TGTGCCAGCTCACCCGGTTCAGGATCTAGCACAGATACGCAGTATTTT CASSPGSGSSTDTQYF . TRBV18 . TRBJ2-3
TGTGCCACCAGCCCCCGGCGCGACTCCTACGAGCAGTACTTC CATSPRRDSYEQYF . TRBV15 many TRBJ2-7
TGCGCCAGCAGCCAACTAGCGGGGGCTGGAGCTGAGCAGTTCTTC CASSQLAGAGAEQFF TRBD2 TRBV4-1 many TRBJ2-1
TGTGCCAGCAGCCACTGGGCCTCGGGGTATGCGCAGTATTTT CASSHWASGYAQYF . TRBV3-1 many TRBJ2-3
TGTGCCAGTACCCGGAGGAGGGGGTTAGGAACTTTCTTT CASTRRRGLGTFF . TRBV19 . TRBJ1-1
TGCGCCAGCAGCCAAGGACTAGCGGGGGACACAGATACGCAGTATTTT CASSQGLAGDTDTQYF TRBD2 TRBV4-1 many TRBJ2-3
TGTGCCATCAGTGCGGGAGAGACCCAGTACTTC CAISAGETQYF . TRBV10-3 few TRBJ2-5
TGTGCCAGCAGCTTAGAAGTAACAGGGCACTATGGCTACACCTTC CASSLEVTGHYGYTF . TRBV7-2 many TRBJ1-2
TGTGCCAGCAGTTTATCAGTTGGCGGGGGGGCCCTAGATACGCAGTATTTT CASSLSVGGGALDTQYF TRBD2 TRBV12-3/TRBV12-4 . TRBJ2-3
TGTGCCAGCAGCGGACACAGGGGGCCGAGGGGTGAGCAGTTCTTC CASSGHRGPRGEQFF TRBD1 TRBV9 many TRBJ2-1